These 20 T cell receptor beta chains share one sample of origin, sequenced in a study of long-term antiretroviral therapy in people with HIV. Researchers ran immunoSEQ v3.0 at survey level. Assay used: immunoSEQ multiplex PCR; TCRdb lists only in-frame clones, some missing. The sample has 30,000 to 40,000 clones, roughly 85% seen once. This sample comprised unsorted PBMCs, obtained roughly 3.5 years after starting antiretroviral therapy. All receptors come from a man aged 18 to 29 with HIV.

The chain couples TRBV29-1 to TRBJ1-4; a possible D gene is TRBD1 (6 bases). The length of the CDR3 is 13 residues. CDR1 SQVTM and CDR2 ANQGSEA come from the germline V gene. V shed 4 bases and J shed 6 bases, with 12 bases lying between them. CDR3 residues: CSVGGGVDEKLFF. CDR3 nucleotide sequence: TGCAGCGTTGGAGGGGGGGTCGATGAAAAACTGTTTTTT.

For the CDR3, the DNA is TGTGCTAGTGGTTTTTTTGTTTCAAAAACCGGGACAAGAGACTACGAGCAGTACTTC. Its translation: CASGFFVSKTGTRDYEQYF. V is TRBV12-5 and J is TRBJ2-7; D is possibly TRBD1 (6 bases). V lost 3 bases and J lost 3, with 27 bases in between. The CDR3 contains 19 residues. CDR1 and CDR2 (germline): LGHNT, FRNRAP.

The chain links TRBV27 to TRBJ1-5; D not certain. Germline CDR1 reads MNHEY; CDR2 reads SMNVEV (reference sequence). This CDR3 is 14 amino acids long. Trimming pared 5 bases from V and 4 bases from J, leaving 12 bases between. The CDR3 DNA reads TGTGCCAGCAGTCCCACGCTACCGAATCAGCCCCAGCATTTT. Amino acid sequence: CASSPTLPNQPQHF.

This sequence joins TRBV19 and TRBJ1-2; 7 positions agree with TRBD1. V dropped 4 bases and J dropped 2; count of bases not matched to a gene: 7. CDR3 length: 15 amino acids. Germline V gives CDR1 LNHDA, CDR2 SQIVND (reference sequence). The CDR3 reads CASSSDRVSNYGYTF. DNA of the CDR3: TGTGCCAGTAGTAGTGACAGGGTGAGCAACTATGGCTACACCTTC.

The genes are TRBV28 and TRBJ1-5; D call uncertain. Trimming stripped 5 bases from V and 4 bases from J, with 12 bases between. The CDR3 sequence is 14 residues long. The germline gives CDR1 MDHEN, CDR2 SYDVKM. The CDR3 is CASSLPTGNQPQHF. CDR3 in DNA: TGTGCCAGCAGTCTTCCGACGGGGAATCAGCCCCAGCATTTT.

V gene TRBV19 combines with J gene TRBJ2-1, with D possibly matching TRBD1 (5 bases). CDR1 is LNHDA and CDR2 is SQIVND in the germline V gene (reference sequence). V dropped 6 bases and J dropped 7 bases, with 10 bases sitting between them. The CDR3 extends over 12 amino acids. In DNA, the CDR3 is TGTGCCAGTAGCAAGACAGCGAATGAGCAGTTCTTC. It encodes CASSKTANEQFF.

The V and J genes are TRBV27 and TRBJ2-1; D possibly corresponds to TRBD2 (5 bases). The CDR3 is made up of 16 amino acids. V lost 3 bases and J 5 bases, leaving 17 bases between the germline ends. Germline V gene lookup returns CDR1 MNHEY and CDR2 SMNVEV (reference sequence). The CDR3 sequence: CASSFGRAQEDNEQFF. The DNA for the CDR3 is TGTGCCAGCAGTTTCGGACGTGCCCAGGAGGACAATGAGCAGTTCTTC.

The V and J genes are TRBV28 and TRBJ1-4; D is possibly TRBD1 (5 bases). Germline loops: CDR1 MDHEN, CDR2 SYDVKM. The length of the CDR3 is 14 residues. Trimming took off 6 bases at V and 4 bases at J, with 12 bases between the two ends. The CDR3 DNA reads as TGTGCCAGCAGGACCGGGACCCATAATGAAAAACTGTTTTTT. Translation gives CASRTGTHNEKLFF. Full variable domain (outside the CDR3, taken from reference TRBV28 and TRBJ1-4): DVKVTQSSRYLVKRTGEKVFLECVQDMDHENMFWYRQDPGLGLRLIYFSYDVKMKEKGDIPEGYSVSREKKERFSLILESASTNQTSMYLCASRTGTHNEKLFFGSGTQLSVL.

V is TRBV4-3 and J is TRBJ1-1; D gene uncertain. Germline V gives CDR1 LGHNA, CDR2 YSLEER. V dropped 4 bases and J dropped 4 bases, with 10 bases sitting between them. CDR3 size: 13 residues. CDR3 sequence (DNA): TGCGCCAGCAGCCCAGACACGGGCACTGAAGCTTTCTTT. Amino acids: CASSPDTGTEAFF.

V gene TRBV29-1 combines with J gene TRBJ1-2, with D uncertain. The CDR3 has 15 amino acids. Trimming pared 1 base from V and 0 bases from J, leaving 12 bases between. Germline V gene lookup returns CDR1 SQVTM and CDR2 ANQGSEA. The CDR3 DNA is TGCAGCGTTGAAGGCGGCCCCCATTCTAACTATGGCTACACCTTC. Protein: CSVEGGPHSNYGYTF. Supplemented by reference TRBV29-1 and TRBJ1-2, the full variable domain reads SAVISQKPSRDICQRGTSLTIQCQVDSQVTMMFWYRQQPGQSLTLIATANQGSEATYESGFVIDKFPISRPNLTFSTLTVSNMSPEDSSIYLCSVEGGPHSNYGYTFGSGTRLTVV.

V gene TRBV5-5 combines with J gene TRBJ1-2; perhaps TRBD1 as D (5 bases). CDR1 SGHKS and CDR2 YYEKEE come from the germline V gene (reference sequence). The CDR3 runs 15 residues. V was clipped by 0 bases and J by 2 bases, with 11 bases between them. The CDR3, as DNA: TGTGCCAGCAGCTTGGCTTGGGGGGGGAACTATGGCTACACCTTC. Translation: CASSLAWGGNYGYTF.

To note about this clone: Different DNA sequences within this sample yield the same CDR3. The rearrangement uses TRBV7-9 and TRBJ2-5, with a tentative D call TRBD2 (6 bases). The V gene's germline CDR1 is SEHNR and CDR2 FQNEAQ (reference sequence). The CDR3 loop spans 15 amino acids. V gave up 5 bases and J gave up 0 bases, with 13 bases separating them. The CDR3 spells CASSPLAGHQETQYF. The CDR3 coding sequence is TGTGCCAGCAGCCCACTTGCGGGGCACCAAGAGACCCAGTACTTC.

This clone was recorded once. The CDR3 is CASSFGTGAKNTEAFF. The CDR3, as DNA: TGTGCCAGCAGCTTCGGTACAGGGGCCAAGAACACTGAAGCTTTCTTT. The V and J genes are TRBV5-6 and TRBJ1-1; 7 bases line up with TRBD1. V gave up 2 bases and J gave up 1 base; unmatched junction bases: 8. This CDR3 has 16 residues. The germline CDR1 and CDR2 sequences are SGHDT and YYEEEE.

This clone was seen once. V gene TRBV13 combines with J gene TRBJ2-2, with D uncertain. Germline CDR1 and CDR2: PRHDT and FYEKMQ (reference sequence). Trimming cost V 5 bases and J 2 bases, with 9 bases left between them. The CDR3 sequence is 14 residues long. CDR3 in amino acids: CASSLDTNTGELFF. The CDR3 nucleotides read TGTGCCAGCAGCCTCGACACAAACACCGGGGAGCTGTTTTTT.

V is TRBV18 and J is TRBJ1-1; the D gene is possibly TRBD1 (6 bases). Per germline, CDR1 KGHSH and CDR2 LQKENI. V was pared by 6 bases and J by 5 bases, with 16 bases between. This CDR3 region has 14 residues. The CDR3 bases are TGTGCCAGCTCCGGTGGACAGCGAGGGACTGAAGCTTTCTTT. Amino acids: CASSGGQRGTEAFF.

This clone was observed a single time. V gene TRBV9 combines with J gene TRBJ2-3; D is uncertain. The CDR3 is 16 residues long. Per the germline V gene, CDR1 is SGDLS and CDR2 is YYNGEE. V lost 0 bases and J lost 0, with 11 bases in between. The chain's CDR3 is CASSVASASSTDTQYF. CDR3 in DNA: TGTGCCAGCAGCGTAGCTTCGGCTAGTAGCACAGATACGCAGTATTTT.

The genes are TRBV28 and TRBJ1-5, with unresolved D. Trimming left V 3 bases short and J 6 bases short, with 6 bases between. This CDR3 comprises 12 residues. Germline CDR1 MDHEN, CDR2 SYDVKM. The CDR3 here is CASSFVSQPQHF. CDR3 DNA: TGTGCCAGCAGTTTTGTGTCTCAGCCCCAGCATTTT. Using reference TRBV28 and TRBJ1-5 for the parts outside the CDR3, the full variable domain is DVKVTQSSRYLVKRTGEKVFLECVQDMDHENMFWYRQDPGLGLRLIYFSYDVKMKEKGDIPEGYSVSREKKERFSLILESASTNQTSMYLCASSFVSQPQHFGDGTRLSIL.

This chain connects TRBV28 to TRBJ2-2; 8 bases fit TRBD1. V trimming: 6 bases; J trimming: 0 bases; junction bases outside the gene matches: 6. Germline V lookup: CDR1 MDHEN, CDR2 SYDVKM. The CDR3 is 16 residues long. Written as DNA, the CDR3 is TGTGCCAGCAGCCAAGGGACAGGTTCGAACACCGGGGAGCTGTTTTTT. It translates to CASSQGTGSNTGELFF.

The V and J genes are TRBV14 and TRBJ2-1, with TRBD2 as a possible D gene (6 bases). CDR1 SGHDN and CDR2 FVKESK come from the germline V gene. The CDR3 extends over 16 amino acids. V lost 4 bases and J lost 1, with 14 bases in between. This chain's CDR3 is CASSPPHSGSYNEQFF. In DNA, the CDR3 is TGTGCCAGCAGCCCTCCCCATAGCGGATCCTACAATGAGCAGTTCTTC.

The V gene is TRBV28, the J gene TRBJ2-7; 7 nucleotides line up with TRBD1. The CDR3 runs to 13 residues. Unmatched junction bases numbered 2, after V lost 6 bases and J lost 0 bases. Germline V gene lookup returns CDR1 MDHEN and CDR2 SYDVKM. The DNA of the CDR3 is TGTGCCAGCAGGACAGGGAGCTCCTACGAGCAGTACTTC. This encodes CASRTGSSYEQYF. Supplemented by reference TRBV28 and TRBJ2-7, the full variable domain reads DVKVTQSSRYLVKRTGEKVFLECVQDMDHENMFWYRQDPGLGLRLIYFSYDVKMKEKGDIPEGYSVSREKKERFSLILESASTNQTSMYLCASRTGSSYEQYFGPGTRLTVT.